This T cell receptor (beta chain) was captured in a study of beta chain features in type 1 diabetes. Overall study findings and caveats: Naive, central memory and Treg TCRB repertoires appeared more alike in patients than in healthy donors. A moderate, significant TCRB CDR3 shortening appeared in type 1 diabetes across four CD4+ subsets.

Isolation of CD4+ naive, central memory, regulatory and stem cell-like memory cells was achieved by sorting via CD45RO/CCR7/CD25/CD127/CD95/CD27. Reverse transcribing all isolated RNA meant expressed TCRB transcripts were sequenced. Using immunoSEQ multiplex PCR, the repertoire was profiled, and TCRdb retains in-frame clones only, with some absent. The data show roughly 150,000 clones, with roughly 9% seen just once and 0.7% held by the top ten. Germline V gene data show CDR1 as ENHRY and CDR2 as SYGVKD. This CDR3 comprises 14 residues. Deletions cut 2 bases from V and 7 bases from J, with 12 bases between. This clone was seen many times. The antigen is undetermined.

The sequencing sample was made of central memory CD4+ T cells from blood. The chain has TRBV10-3 and TRBJ2-1; maybe TRBD1 (5 bases). The TCR was taken from a woman in her twenties or thirties with type 1 diabetes. CDR3 nucleotide sequence: TGTGCCATCAGTGAGCAGGGAAGGGCAAATGAGCAGTTCTTC. Its protein product is CAISEQGRANEQFF.